The 2 T cell receptor beta chains below were found in one sample sequenced in a study of vaccination effects on CD4 cells after COVID-19. Assay: immunoSEQ multiplex PCR; the TCRdb copy retains only in-frame clones and omits some. This table holds fewer than 35,000 clones, almost 75% found once. Within the ViraFEST assay, antigen-specific CD4+ T cells underwent expansion with viral peptide pools prior to sequencing. The culture ran for around ten days before CD4+ T cells were isolated. Each person got two doses of an mRNA SARS-CoV-2 vaccine, BNT162b2 or mRNA-1273. These receptors have no known antigen. The material sequenced was CD4+ T cells from PBMCs cultured with HCoV-229E spike peptides, taken after COVID-19 vaccination. These receptors were taken from a human donor who received a COVID-19 vaccine.

This clone came up a few times. The chain has TRBV18 and TRBJ1-1; D ambiguous. The CDR3 is 14 residues long. Germline loops: CDR1 KGHSH, CDR2 LQKENI. Trimming removed 4 bases from V and 10 bases from J, with 19 bases in between. In DNA, the CDR3 is TGTGCCAGCTCACTAACTAACTATGACCAAACAGCTTTCTTT. This encodes CASSLTNYDQTAFF. Full variable domain (remainder filled in from reference TRBV18 and TRBJ1-1): NAGVMQNPRHLVRRRGQEARLRCSPMKGHSHVYWYRQLPEEGLKFMVYLQKENIIDESGMPKERFSAEFPKEGPSILRIQQVVRGDSAAYFCASSLTNYDQTAFFGQGTRLTVV.

CDR3 protein: CASSEGRLWRAGYEQYF. CDR3 coding DNA: TGTGCCAGCAGTGAGGGGCGGCTGTGGCGGGCGGGCTACGAGCAGTACTTC. V gene TRBV2 combines with J gene TRBJ2-7; D assignment may be TRBD1 or TRBD2 (5 bases each). CDR3 length equals 17 residues. CDR1 and CDR2 (germline): SNHLY, FYNNEI. V dropped 3 bases and J dropped 3 bases, with 21 bases sitting between them. The complete variable domain, with remaining parts taken from reference TRBV2 and TRBJ2-7, reads EPEVTQTPSHQVTQMGQEVILRCVPISNHLYFYWYRQILGQKVEFLVSFYNNEISEKSEIFDDQFSVERPDGSNFTLKIRSTKLEDSAMYFCASSEGRLWRAGYEQYFGPGTRLTVT.